This T cell receptor (beta chain) stems from a study of blood T cells in healthy people across ages. PCR was performed a second time for roughly 7 to 12 cycles using a sample-barcoded 5' primer and a J-beta primer mix. TCRdb recomputed calls from the 5' RACE reads with MiXCR, one row per CDR3 protein. The table includes approximately 1.5 million distinct CDR3 sequences, approximately 43% detected once. From germline, CDR1 is MDHEN and CDR2 SYDVKM. This CDR3 is built from 16 residues. J gave up 7 bases and V 6 bases, and 17 bases lay outside the gene matches. Sequencing input: blood. The V gene is TRBV28, the J gene TRBJ1-2; the match to TRBD1 covers 7 bases. The receptor was derived from a woman between 18 and 30 years old in good health. The CDR3 region has the DNA TGTGCCAGCAGACCGGGACAGATTCCCGGTAGAGGTGGCTACACCTTC. Protein sequence: CASRPGQIPGRGGYTF.